Sequencing of this T cell receptor beta chain was carried out in a study of Graves' ophthalmopathy and Graves' hyperthyroidism (dated by TCRdb to the late 2010s). At the level of the whole study: Peripheral blood was collected before any treatment was given, at the time of initial diagnosis. In total, 135 blood samples were TCR-sequenced: 43 ophthalmopathy, over 70 hyperthyroidism and some 17 hyperthyroidism-to-ophthalmopathy patients. In roughly 6 hyperthyroidism patients, the T-cell repertoires found in thyroid tissue were compared with those found in blood. For training and testing, the 80 to 100 patients in the discovery cohort were randomly divided in a 7:3 ratio. The study used TCR beta repertoire signatures to distinguish Graves' ophthalmopathy from Graves' hyperthyroidism and to predict progression to ophthalmopathy. Once sampling was done, hyperthyroidism patients were given methimazole at a starting dose of 30 mg daily, while ophthalmopathy patients were given high-dose intravenous methylprednisolone. An independent validation cohort was composed of approximately 18 hyperthyroidism patients and over 15 patients who later progressed from hyperthyroidism to ophthalmopathy. To explore V-J signatures that distinguish ophthalmopathy from hyperthyroidism, a discovery set of about a hundred patients was enrolled, made up of 43 with ophthalmopathy and some 56 with stable hyperthyroidism.

This clonotype was detected only once. No antigen is known for it. Mismatch with germline at one junction end may stem from a read error. Findings and caveats that apply to the study as a whole: In validation, the model predicted ophthalmopathy progression with more than 55% sensitivity and less than 80% specificity; 12 predicted patients were CT-confirmed with GO in a median of around 6 months. The 13-signature model separated ophthalmopathy from stable hyperthyroidism with approximately 88% sensitivity and about 81% specificity in cross-validation, and 80%/75% in the test set. Sample size was not predetermined statistically, and investigators were not blinded to group allocation. Most expanded thyroid clonotypes with a frequency above 0.001 also appeared in blood, which suggests that blood repertoires may reflect the immune response in the thyroid.

TCR beta CDR3 regions were amplified from RNA transcripts for repertoire sequencing. The first round of RT-PCR was done with HTBI primers and the Qiagen OneStep RT-PCR kit, and was followed by a second round of multiplex PCR, then size selection and purification. Libraries were sequenced on an Illumina HiSeq2000 using paired-end 100 bp reads. In the paper's pipeline: Reads were processed with SOAPnuke, discarding reads with adapters, uncalled bases, mean Phred below 15, or no exact constant-primer or identifier match. COPE v1.2.5 was used to merge the high-quality paired reads. Clonotypes were defined as unique nucleotide sequences and were aligned to IMGT TRB V, D and J references using MiTCR v1.1. Analysis was restricted to V-J combinations with a frequency above 0.0001, which covered 98% to 99.2% of repertoires. For each V-J combination, a TCR clonal expansion and chaos score was defined as the ratio of F50 clonal expansion to chaos observed in the TCRdist matrix. Welch's t-statistics and random forest were used to reduce features to about a dozen V-J combinations, which were fed into a naive Bayes classifier. The Morisita-Horn index was used to measure how similar the thyroid and blood repertoires were. TCRdb cleaned the public reads at Q25 with fastp, built clones with MiXCR and kept in-frame beta chains. A single entry per CDR3 protein holds the most common genes and DNA from its merged rows. TCRdb's processing, not the study's, gives the V and J calls here. The sample records 400,000 to 500,000 distinct CDR3 sequences, under 25% of which are singletons. Under 3% of the sample rests with the top ten.

Hyperthyroidism was considered stable if no progression to ophthalmopathy occurred within 18 months of follow-up. Patients with hyperthyroidism were aged 18 to 65 years, had been newly diagnosed, and had a disease duration of less than 2 months. Patients with other autoimmune diseases, uncontrolled infections, pregnancy or lactation were excluded from the study. Diagnosis was based on clinical symptoms, serum thyroxine, TRAb, thyroid ultrasound and orbital computed tomography. Using Ficoll-Paque density gradient centrifugation, PBMCs were isolated from less than 13 ml of fresh peripheral blood. Total RNA was extracted with Trizol reagent and quality-checked on an Agilent 2100 Bioanalyzer. Sequenced: peripheral blood. This TCR derives from a woman younger than 30 with stable Graves' hyperthyroidism. Donor details come from another sample of the same person, matched by shared clones.

The sequenced DNA is TGCGCCAGCAGCTTGCTTGGGGGGCGTAATTCACCCCTCCACTTT. This is translated as CASSLLGGRNSPLHF. Recombination joined TRBV2 with TRBJ1-6, with TRBD1 tentatively as D gene (6 bases match). CDR1 SNHLY and CDR2 FYNNEI are derived from the germline V gene. The CDR3 spans 15 residues, from the cysteine through the phenylalanine. Only the CDR3 portion is preserved as DNA: 45 bases, with reading frame beginning at the first base.